The rows below give T cell receptor beta chains drawn from one sample of a study of blood T cells in healthy people across ages. Each CDR3 protein is one row after TCRdb ran MiXCR on the 5' RACE reads. The table lists about 1,500,000 distinct CDR3 sequences, 28% of them singletons. Material for sequencing was blood. The receptors derive from a woman aged 30 to 39 in good health. The CDR3 runs from the conserved cysteine through the conserved F or W. Fields, in order: J gene, V gene, D gene, clone size, CDR3 DNA, CDR3 protein. D genes are given only for firm matches. Only part of the rows carry a size: once, few, many, or a class if the clone is expanded.

J gene: TRBJ1-1; V gene: TRBV12-3/TRBV12-4; D gene: .; clone size: few; CDR3 DNA: TGTGCCAGCAGCCCCGGGACGGGACTTGAAGCTTTCTTT; CDR3 protein: CASSPGTGLEAFF
J gene: TRBJ1-6; V gene: TRBV12-3/TRBV12-4; D gene: .; clone size: .; CDR3 DNA: TGTGCCAGCAGTTTGCAACGGCCTAATTCACCCCTCCACTTT; CDR3 protein: CASSLQRPNSPLHF
J gene: TRBJ2-7; V gene: TRBV28; D gene: TRBD1; clone size: few; CDR3 DNA: TGTGCCAGCAGTTCGCCGGGACAGGGAAAGTACTTC; CDR3 protein: CASSSPGQGKYF
J gene: TRBJ2-7; V gene: TRBV7-9; D gene: TRBD2; clone size: .; CDR3 DNA: TGTGCCAGCAGCTTAGCCGCGGGGGGAAAAACCTACGAGCAGTACTTC; CDR3 protein: CASSLAAGGKTYEQYF
J gene: TRBJ2-1; V gene: TRBV4-3; D gene: .; clone size: .; CDR3 DNA: TGCGCCGGGCCCGGGGACAATGAGCAGTTCTTC; CDR3 protein: CAGPGDNEQFF
J gene: TRBJ2-7; V gene: TRBV7-9; D gene: .; clone size: few; CDR3 DNA: TGTGCCAGCAGCTATGGGGACGGTGTCTACGAGCAGTACTTC; CDR3 protein: CASSYGDGVYEQYF
J gene: TRBJ2-1; V gene: TRBV7-2; D gene: .; clone size: .; CDR3 DNA: TGTGCCAGCAGCCTTAGGCTAGCTCAAAATGAGCAGTTCTTC; CDR3 protein: CASSLRLAQNEQFF
J gene: TRBJ2-7; V gene: TRBV25-1; D gene: .; clone size: many; CDR3 DNA: TGTGCCAGCAGTGAATCAGGTGAGGCAGTTGGATCCTACGAGCAGTACTTC; CDR3 protein: CASSESGEAVGSYEQYF
J gene: TRBJ2-7; V gene: TRBV12-3/TRBV12-4; D gene: .; clone size: .; CDR3 DNA: TGTGCCAGCAGCTCCACTTCGACCCCTGGAAGGGAGCAGTACTTC; CDR3 protein: CASSSTSTPGREQYF
J gene: TRBJ2-5; V gene: TRBV3-1; D gene: .; clone size: many; CDR3 DNA: TGTGCCAGCAGCCAAGAACTACATCCCACACTAATCCAAGAGACCCAGTACTTC; CDR3 protein: CASSQELHPTLIQETQYF
J gene: TRBJ2-7; V gene: TRBV7-6; D gene: TRBD2; clone size: .; CDR3 DNA: TGTGCCAGCAGCTTAGGTGAGGCTAGCGGGAGGGCCTACGAGCAGTACTTC; CDR3 protein: CASSLGEASGRAYEQYF
J gene: TRBJ2-5; V gene: TRBV6-1; D gene: TRBD2; clone size: many; CDR3 DNA: TGTGCCAGCAGTCTCCCGCGGGGGATTTGGGACCAAGAGACCCAGTACTTC; CDR3 protein: CASSLPRGIWDQETQYF
J gene: TRBJ2-7; V gene: TRBV7-2; D gene: TRBD1; clone size: few; CDR3 DNA: TGTGCCAGCAGCTTAGAGGGGGGGACAGGGGTCGAGCAGTACTTC; CDR3 protein: CASSLEGGTGVEQYF
J gene: TRBJ1-2; V gene: TRBV28; D gene: TRBD1; clone size: few; CDR3 DNA: TGTGCCAGCAGCCCCGGGGACAGGGCAGGCTATGGCTACACCTTC; CDR3 protein: CASSPGDRAGYGYTF
J gene: TRBJ1-1; V gene: TRBV7-6; D gene: TRBD1; clone size: .; CDR3 DNA: TGTGCCAGCAGCTCTAACCGGGACAGGGCCACTGAAGCTTTCTTT; CDR3 protein: CASSSNRDRATEAFF
J gene: TRBJ2-1; V gene: TRBV5-1; D gene: .; clone size: .; CDR3 DNA: TGCGCCAGCAGCTTGGAGTCGGGAGCTAACTACAATGAGCAGTTCTTC; CDR3 protein: CASSLESGANYNEQFF
J gene: TRBJ2-1; V gene: TRBV7-4; D gene: .; clone size: many; CDR3 DNA: TGTGCCAGCAGCTTCTACAGGGTCAGGGGCAATGAGCAGTTCTTC; CDR3 protein: CASSFYRVRGNEQFF
J gene: TRBJ2-1; V gene: TRBV20-1; D gene: TRBD2; clone size: few; CDR3 DNA: TGCAGTGCAAGAAATAGCGGGAGATCGTACAATGAGCAGTTCTTC; CDR3 protein: CSARNSGRSYNEQFF
J gene: TRBJ2-4; V gene: TRBV5-1; D gene: .; clone size: .; CDR3 DNA: TGCGCCAGCAGCTTGGAGGTGGGACTAGCCAAAAACATTCAGTACTTC; CDR3 protein: CASSLEVGLAKNIQYF
J gene: TRBJ1-2; V gene: TRBV20-1; D gene: .; clone size: few; CDR3 DNA: TGCAGTACCTCTATCCCCAGGGGTCCGAGAGGCTACACCTTC; CDR3 protein: CSTSIPRGPRGYTF
J gene: TRBJ1-2; V gene: TRBV20-1; D gene: TRBD1; clone size: many; CDR3 DNA: TGCAGTGCTAGTCTGGACAGGGAGAACGGCTACACCTTC; CDR3 protein: CSASLDRENGYTF
J gene: TRBJ2-1; V gene: TRBV7-2; D gene: .; clone size: many; CDR3 DNA: TGTGCCAGCAGCTTAGCGGTGGCTAATGAGCAGTTCTTC; CDR3 protein: CASSLAVANEQFF
J gene: TRBJ2-5; V gene: TRBV4-1; D gene: .; clone size: many; CDR3 DNA: TGCGCCAGCAGCTATCCGGGACGACGACAGGGAGGGGAGACCCAGTACTTC; CDR3 protein: CASSYPGRRQGGETQYF
J gene: TRBJ2-1; V gene: TRBV4-1; D gene: TRBD1; clone size: many; CDR3 DNA: TGCGCCAGCAGCCGAGATCACAGGGGGCGCACCTACAATGAGCAGTTCTTC; CDR3 protein: CASSRDHRGRTYNEQFF
J gene: TRBJ2-5; V gene: TRBV9; D gene: TRBD2; clone size: .; CDR3 DNA: TGTGCCAGCAGCCGTTGGGGAGGGCAAGAGACCCAGTACTTC; CDR3 protein: CASSRWGGQETQYF
J gene: TRBJ1-2; V gene: TRBV20-1; D gene: .; clone size: few; CDR3 DNA: TGCAGTTCTAGAAGGCAGGATGGCTACACCTTC; CDR3 protein: CSSRRQDGYTF
J gene: TRBJ2-3; V gene: TRBV9; D gene: .; clone size: few; CDR3 DNA: TGTGCCAGCAGAGAAGGACTGATTACAGATACGCAGTATTTT; CDR3 protein: CASREGLITDTQYF
J gene: TRBJ1-1; V gene: TRBV24-1; D gene: .; clone size: .; CDR3 DNA: TGTGCCACCAGGGATGGTCCGCGGGGCAGCCGGGCTTTCTTT; CDR3 protein: CATRDGPRGSRAFF
J gene: TRBJ2-3; V gene: TRBV27; D gene: TRBD2; clone size: .; CDR3 DNA: TGTGCCAGCAGTGCGGGGGTTGGTAGCGGGAGTACCCCAGATACGCAGTATTTT; CDR3 protein: CASSAGVGSGSTPDTQYF
J gene: TRBJ2-7; V gene: TRBV6-2/TRBV6-3; D gene: TRBD2; clone size: many; CDR3 DNA: TGTGCCAGCAGGCTAGCGGGAGCGCCCACCTACGAGCAGTACTTC; CDR3 protein: CASRLAGAPTYEQYF
J gene: TRBJ2-7; V gene: TRBV25-1; D gene: TRBD1; clone size: .; CDR3 DNA: TGTGCCAGCAGTGAATCGATCGACAGGGACTACGAGCAGTACTTC; CDR3 protein: CASSESIDRDYEQYF
J gene: TRBJ1-5; V gene: TRBV6-2/TRBV6-3; D gene: .; clone size: few; CDR3 DNA: TGTGCCAGCAGTCCCTACTCCAAAAACCAGCCCCAGCATTTT; CDR3 protein: CASSPYSKNQPQHF
J gene: TRBJ2-3; V gene: TRBV3-1; D gene: .; clone size: .; CDR3 DNA: TGTGCCAGCAGCCATGCGGGGCTCACAGATACGCAGTATTTT; CDR3 protein: CASSHAGLTDTQYF
J gene: TRBJ1-6; V gene: TRBV2; D gene: .; clone size: few; CDR3 DNA: TGTGCCAGCAGCGAAAGGAGGGATAATTCACCCCTCCACTTT; CDR3 protein: CASSERRDNSPLHF
J gene: TRBJ2-7; V gene: TRBV6-6; D gene: TRBD2; clone size: many; CDR3 DNA: TGTGCCAGCAGATCTAGCGGACAAGTCTACGAGCAGTACTTC; CDR3 protein: CASRSSGQVYEQYF
J gene: TRBJ1-5; V gene: TRBV20-1; D gene: .; clone size: few; CDR3 DNA: TGCAGTGTCACCGGGACAAATAGCAATCAGCCCCAGCATTTT; CDR3 protein: CSVTGTNSNQPQHF
J gene: TRBJ2-1; V gene: TRBV6-1; D gene: TRBD1; clone size: few; CDR3 DNA: TGTGCCAGCAGATCCAGGCCCGCAGTAAGAGGGGGCGCCGACAATGAGCAGTTCTTC; CDR3 protein: CASRSRPAVRGGADNEQFF
J gene: TRBJ1-5; V gene: TRBV11-2; D gene: .; clone size: .; CDR3 DNA: TGTGCCAGCAGCTTAGATCTTGGGTTCTACCAGCCCCAGCATTTT; CDR3 protein: CASSLDLGFYQPQHF
J gene: TRBJ1-1; V gene: TRBV18; D gene: TRBD1; clone size: .; CDR3 DNA: TGTGCCAGCTCACCACCGTCCAGGGGGCGTACTGAAGCTTTCTTT; CDR3 protein: CASSPPSRGRTEAFF
J gene: TRBJ2-1; V gene: TRBV7-9; D gene: .; clone size: few; CDR3 DNA: TGTGCCAGCACCTTGGTGGGAACCCTCCGCAATGAGCAGTTCTTC; CDR3 protein: CASTLVGTLRNEQFF
J gene: TRBJ1-5; V gene: TRBV12-3/TRBV12-4; D gene: .; clone size: few; CDR3 DNA: TGTGCCAGTCAGAAGCGGGGTGGCAATCAGCCCCAGCATTTT; CDR3 protein: CASQKRGGNQPQHF
J gene: TRBJ2-1; V gene: TRBV2; D gene: TRBD2; clone size: few; CDR3 DNA: TGTGCCAGCAGTGATAGCGGGGGCGACAATGAGCAGTTCTTC; CDR3 protein: CASSDSGGDNEQFF
J gene: TRBJ2-1; V gene: TRBV5-1; D gene: .; clone size: .; CDR3 DNA: TGCGCCAGCAACTCGCGCCAGGCCTCCCTCTCCTACAATGAGCAGTTCTTC; CDR3 protein: CASNSRQASLSYNEQFF
J gene: TRBJ2-5; V gene: TRBV12-5; D gene: TRBD1; clone size: few; CDR3 DNA: TGTGCTAGTGGTTTCCCAGCGACAGGGAAAAAAGAGACCCAGTACTTC; CDR3 protein: CASGFPATGKKETQYF
J gene: TRBJ2-5; V gene: TRBV7-6; D gene: .; clone size: .; CDR3 DNA: TGTGCCAGCAGCTTACTCCGGACAGCATCCAAAGAGACCCAGTACTTC; CDR3 protein: CASSLLRTASKETQYF
J gene: TRBJ2-3; V gene: TRBV27; D gene: .; clone size: .; CDR3 DNA: TGTGCCAGCAGTCCACGGGGGACCCCAGATACGCAGTATTTT; CDR3 protein: CASSPRGTPDTQYF
J gene: TRBJ2-1; V gene: TRBV7-9; D gene: TRBD2; clone size: .; CDR3 DNA: TGTGCCAGCAGCTCACGGACTAGCGGGCTTTACAATGAGCAGTTCTTC; CDR3 protein: CASSSRTSGLYNEQFF
J gene: TRBJ2-6; V gene: TRBV4-2; D gene: .; clone size: .; CDR3 DNA: TGTGCCAGCAGCCCATTCTCAGTTTCTGGGGCCAACGTCCTGACTTTC; CDR3 protein: CASSPFSVSGANVLTF
J gene: TRBJ2-2; V gene: TRBV3-1; D gene: .; clone size: few; CDR3 DNA: TGTGCCAGCAGCCAGTGGGACGCAACCGGGGAGCTGTTTTTT; CDR3 protein: CASSQWDATGELFF
J gene: TRBJ2-3; V gene: TRBV30; D gene: TRBD1; clone size: .; CDR3 DNA: TGTGCCTGGAGGACAGTCACGGACAGGGATACGCAGTATTTT; CDR3 protein: CAWRTVTDRDTQYF
J gene: TRBJ2-7; V gene: TRBV10-3; D gene: TRBD2; clone size: many; CDR3 DNA: TGTGCCATCAGTGAGTCCACTAGCGGAACCTACGAGCAGTACTTC; CDR3 protein: CAISESTSGTYEQYF
J gene: TRBJ2-2; V gene: TRBV12-3/TRBV12-4; D gene: .; clone size: .; CDR3 DNA: TGTGCCAGCTGCGGGATGGAGCGAGACACCGGGGAGCTGTTTTTT; CDR3 protein: CASCGMERDTGELFF
J gene: TRBJ2-1; V gene: TRBV20-1; D gene: TRBD2; clone size: .; CDR3 DNA: TGCAGTGCTAGTTTAAGCGGGGCATACAATGAGCAGTTCTTC; CDR3 protein: CSASLSGAYNEQFF
J gene: TRBJ2-7; V gene: TRBV3-1; D gene: TRBD1; clone size: many; CDR3 DNA: TGTGCCAGCAGCCACCGGGACAGGGGTGTCCACGAGCAGTACTTC; CDR3 protein: CASSHRDRGVHEQYF
J gene: TRBJ2-3; V gene: TRBV7-9; D gene: TRBD2; clone size: .; CDR3 DNA: TGTGCCAGCAGTTTAGGACTAGCCCTCACAGATACGCAGTATTTT; CDR3 protein: CASSLGLALTDTQYF